The T cell receptor (beta chain) under discussion was sequenced for a study of T cell responses to AZD1222 COVID-19 vaccine. Study findings and constraints: Spike-wide vaccine-associated CD4 TCRs dominated at 160-218 and 743-854. There were mostly white British donors and more females than males, and clonal diversity was possibly underestimated.

The CDR3 spans 15 residues. Germline V gene data show CDR1 as LGHDT and CDR2 as YNNKEL (reference sequence). With 4 bases removed from V and 3 bases from J, the gap between germline ends came to 14 bases. Method: immunoSEQ multiplex PCR; TCRdb's copy keeps in-frame clones and lacks some. The sample has approximately 110,000 clones; 88% are singletons. In regard to this clone: Its specificity is unknown.

The receptor comes from an adult in good health. The sample was peripheral blood, taken on day 0 of MenACWY control vaccination. The rearrangement links TRBV3-1 (or the pseudogene TRBV3-2) to TRBJ2-3; TRBD2 is a possible D gene (5 bases). For the CDR3, the DNA is TGTGCCAGCAGCCCCGGAAGGCTAGCAACAGATACGCAGTATTTT. This translates into CASSPGRLATDTQYF.